The clone carrying this T cell receptor (beta chain) has only a few counts. Each CDR3 protein is one row after TCRdb ran MiXCR on the RT-PCR reads. The repertoire holds 650,000 to 800,000 distinct CDR3 sequences, with 11% to 15% as singletons. The CDR3 covers 13 residues. With 6 bases removed from V and 5 bases from J, the gap between germline ends came to 11 bases. In germline, CDR1 is MNHNS, CDR2 SASEGT. Sample: memory CD4+ T cells from blood. This receptor was identified in a female donor in good health, serving as a healthy control. The chain couples TRBV6-1 to TRBJ1-5, with D perhaps matching TRBD1 (5 bases). The CDR3 protein is CASRLGTDQPQHF. CDR3 DNA sequence: TGTGCCAGCAGACTCGGGACTGATCAGCCCCAGCATTTT.